The 14 T cell receptor beta chains below all came from one sample that was sequenced in a study of T cells in Graves' hyperthyroidism and ophthalmopathy. The CDR3 regions of TCR beta were amplified from RNA transcripts. With the HTBI primer set, the TCR CDR3 went through a first round of RT-PCR. TCRdb re-called the multiplex PCR reads with MiXCR, one entry per CDR3 protein. This sample yields roughly 170,000 distinct CDR3 sequences, of which 9.4% are seen a single time; approximately 24% belongs to the top ten. Sequenced sample: blood. The receptors here all came from a woman under 30 with Graves' hyperthyroidism that later progressed to Graves' ophthalmopathy.

This clonotype was seen ten or more times. The V call is TRBV27, the J call TRBJ2-6; D perhaps matches TRBD2 (5 bases). Germline values: CDR1 MNHEY, CDR2 SMNVEV (reference sequence). The V and J ends lost 7 bases and 6 bases respectively, with 16 bases between them. The CDR3 spans 15 residues. CDR3 DNA sequence: TGTGCCAGCAAGTATAAGAGGGCTGAGGCCAACGTCCTGACTTTC. Amino acids: CASKYKRAEANVLTF.

The DNA for the CDR3 is TGTGCCAGCAGTTACTCGTCGGGGGGCAATGAGCAGTTCTTC. It yields the protein CASSYSSGGNEQFF. This chain links TRBV6-6 with TRBJ2-1; 7 bases are a match to TRBD2. J lost 6 bases, V lost 0 bases, and 2 bases had no gene match. CDR1 and CDR2 (germline): MNHNY, SVGAGI (reference sequence). The CDR3 length is 14 residues.

This clonotype was seen repeatedly, ten times or more. This chain connects TRBV28 to TRBJ2-2; 7 positions match TRBD1. There are 16 residues in the CDR3. Trimming removed 5 bases from V and 0 bases from J; junction bases left unmatched: 6. CDR1 and CDR2 (germline): MDHEN, SYDVKM. The CDR3 here is CASSLRQGPNTGELFF. DNA of the CDR3: TGTGCCAGCAGTCTTCGACAGGGTCCGAACACCGGGGAGCTGTTTTTT.

The chain uses TRBV19 and TRBJ2-7, with a weak D call TRBD1 (5 bases). V was trimmed by 5 bases and J by 4 bases, leaving 9 bases between them. The CDR3 has 12 amino acids. From germline, CDR1 is LNHDA and CDR2 SQIVND (reference sequence). CDR3 DNA: TGTGCCAGTAGTCAAGACAGATACGAGCAGTACTTC. It specifies CASSQDRYEQYF.

This clonotype was counted a few times. V gene TRBV5-4 combines with J gene TRBJ2-5; 8 bases align to TRBD2. Germline loops: CDR1 SGHNT, CDR2 YYREEE (reference sequence). V was clipped by 2 bases and J by 4 bases; unmatched bases: 16. The CDR3 totals 18 residues. CDR3 DNA: TGTGCCAGCAGCTTTCATCGTTCCGGGGGGGCTGGGGGAGAGACCCAGTACTTC. Translating it yields CASSFHRSGGAGGETQYF.

Notes on this clonotype: The CDR3 ends on some other residue instead of the conserved phenylalanine or tryptophan, so this is likely a read error. The chain joins TRBV3-1 to TRBJ2-5; 9 bases are shared with TRBD2. V lost 0 bases, J lost 3 bases, and 5 bases stayed unmatched. This CDR3 has 16 amino acids. Germline V gene data show CDR1 as LGHDT and CDR2 as YNNKEL (reference sequence). CDR3: CASSQDRGLAKETQYL. The CDR3 region has the DNA TGTGCCAGCAGCCAAGATAGAGGACTAGCGAAAGAGACCCAGTACCTC.

A note on this clonotype: Relative to the germline gene, one junction end is altered; a read error may explain this. The chain is built from TRBV28 and TRBJ2-1; 8 bases are a match to TRBD1. This CDR3 is built from 16 residues. Germline assignment: CDR1 MDHEN and CDR2 SYDVKM. CDR3: CASSSRTGFSYNGQFF. The CDR3, as DNA: TGTGCCAGCAGTTCGCGGACAGGGTTCTCCTACAATGGGCAGTTTTTC.

This clonotype was detected only a few times. The rearrangement uses TRBV9 and TRBJ1-3; TRBD1 might be the D (5 bases). Deletions cut 4 bases from V and 1 base from J, with 15 bases between. This CDR3 has 16 amino acids. CDR1 is SGDLS and CDR2 is YYNGEE in the germline V gene. The CDR3 is CASSFETGGSGNTIYF. For the CDR3, the DNA is TGTGCCAGCAGCTTCGAAACAGGAGGGTCTGGAAACACCATATATTTT.

Many counts were recorded for this clonotype. V gene TRBV27 combines with J gene TRBJ2-7; 9 bases line up with TRBD2. This CDR3 comprises 16 residues. CDR1 MNHEY and CDR2 SMNVEV come from the germline V gene (reference sequence). With V trimmed by 5 bases and J by 0 bases, 8 bases remained unmatched. Here the CDR3 DNA reads TGTGCCAGCAGTCCAGGGACTAGCTTCTCCTCCTACGAGCAGTACTTC. Its translation is CASSPGTSFSSYEQYF.

The chain recombines TRBV28 with TRBJ2-5; maybe TRBD2 (6 bases). The CDR3 is 16 amino acids. Germline CDR1 and CDR2: MDHEN and SYDVKM. Trimming took off 4 bases at V and 5 bases at J, with 20 bases between the two ends. The CDR3 loop is CASSSPGTVERETQYF. The CDR3 nucleotides read TGTGCCAGCAGTTCCCCCGGGACTGTGGAACGCGAGACCCAGTACTTC.

This clonotype was recorded many times. This chain connects TRBV27 to TRBJ2-3, with TRBD2 matching over 7 bases. The CDR3 runs to 13 residues. The J segment lost 4 bases and the V segment lost 6 bases, leaving 4 bases of the junction unmatched. Germline V CDR1 and CDR2: MNHEY, SMNVEV (reference sequence). CDR3 region: CASRSGGSDTQYF. CDR3 nucleotide sequence: TGTGCCAGCAGGTCCGGGGGGTCAGATACGCAGTATTTT.

This CDR3 reads CASSIVAGGPSAYNEQFF. In DNA form, the CDR3 reads TGTGCCAGTAGTATCGTAGCGGGAGGGCCCTCGGCCTACAATGAGCAGTTCTTC. The rearrangement uses TRBV19 and TRBJ2-1; 11 nucleotides line up with TRBD2. This CDR3 comprises 18 residues. Germline values: CDR1 LNHDA, CDR2 SQIVND (reference sequence). With 3 bases clipped from V and 2 bases from J, the junction kept 9 bases outside the gene matches.

This clonotype was counted at least ten times. V and J are TRBV6-2 or TRBV6-3 and TRBJ2-1, with D tentatively TRBD2 (6 bases). Trimming cost V 5 bases and J 9 bases, with 17 bases left between them. Germline V lookup: CDR1 MNHEY, CDR2 SVGEGT. This CDR3 contains 14 residues. The CDR3 DNA reads as TGTGCCAGCAGTACGTACTCAGGGCGGGGTGAGCAGTTCTTC. This gives the protein CASSTYSGRGEQFF.

The V and J genes are TRBV19 and TRBJ1-2, with D possibly being TRBD1 (6 bases). Looked up from germline, CDR1 is LNHDA and CDR2 is SQIVND (reference sequence). CDR3 length equals 13 residues. V was cut by 6 bases and J by 4 bases, with 12 bases left in between. CDR3 nucleotides: TGTGCCAGTAGGAGGACAGAGGGCTATGGCTACACCTTC. Translated: CASRRTEGYGYTF. Full variable domain (rest looked up from reference TRBV19 and TRBJ1-2): DGGITQSPKYLFRKEGQNVTLSCEQNLNHDAMYWYRQDPGQGLRLIYYSQIVNDFQKGDIAEGYSVSREKKESFPLTVTSAQKNPTAFYLCASRRTEGYGYTFGSGTRLTVV.